This TCR beta chain originates from a study of PD-L1 blockade in urothelial cancer. The table came from immunoSEQ multiplex PCR; TCRdb's copy has only in-frame clones and leaves some out. The data contain some 40,000 clones, over 75% of them singletons. Sample numbers ranged from 1 to 8 per patient, encompassing pretreatment and on-treatment collections. This CDR3 region has 12 residues. CDR1 and CDR2 (germline): LNHNV, YYDKDF (reference sequence). V lost 8 bases to trimming and J lost 2 bases; unmatched junction nucleotides: 2. This clone was detected a few times. Sequencing used PBMCs, obtained around atezolizumab (anti-PD-L1) treatment. The origin of this receptor is a man aged 55 to 70 with urothelial cancer. J is TRBJ2-5 and V is TRBV15; 7 bases are a match to TRBD2. CDR3 DNA sequence: TGTGCCACCTCTAGCGGTCAAGAGACCCAGTACTTC. Protein sequence: CATSSGQETQYF.